This entry features one T cell receptor (beta chain) sequence. No antigen is known for it. Specified treatment: roughly ten-day PBMC culture with coronavirus spike peptide pools or control peptides (ViraFEST assay). The data were taken from a study of vaccination and CD4 T cells after COVID-19. Oncomine TCR Beta short-read sequencing was applied to DNA from cultured CD4+ T cells. TCRdb fed the PCR reads into MiXCR, producing one record per CDR3 protein. The sample records about 21,000 distinct CDR3 sequences, around half being singletons. The V gene lost 4 bases and the J gene lost 9 bases, with 13 bases spanning the gap. The CDR3 is 14 amino acids.

This receptor was obtained from a human donor who had recovered from COVID-19. This rearrangement joins TRBV12-3 or TRBV12-4 to TRBJ1-6, with D uncertain. The sample consisted of CD4+ T cells from blood, cultured in vitro, taken after SARS-CoV-2 vaccination. Here the CDR3 reads CASSYPRKGSPLHF. In DNA form, the CDR3 reads TGTGCCAGCAGTTACCCCCGGAAAGGTTCACCCCTCCACTTT.